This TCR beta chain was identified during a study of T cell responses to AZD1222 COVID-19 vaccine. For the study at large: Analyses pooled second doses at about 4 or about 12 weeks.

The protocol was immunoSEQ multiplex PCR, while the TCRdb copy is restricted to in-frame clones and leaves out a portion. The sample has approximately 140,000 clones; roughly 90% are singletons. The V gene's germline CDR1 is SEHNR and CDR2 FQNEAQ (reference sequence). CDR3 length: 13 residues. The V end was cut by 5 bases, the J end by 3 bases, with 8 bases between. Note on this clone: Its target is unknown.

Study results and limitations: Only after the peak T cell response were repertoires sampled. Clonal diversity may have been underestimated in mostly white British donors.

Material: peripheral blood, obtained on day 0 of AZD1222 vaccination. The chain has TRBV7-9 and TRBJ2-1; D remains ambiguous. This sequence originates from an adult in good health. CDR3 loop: CASSPYVYNEQFF. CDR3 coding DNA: TGTGCCAGCAGCCCCTACGTCTACAATGAGCAGTTCTTC.